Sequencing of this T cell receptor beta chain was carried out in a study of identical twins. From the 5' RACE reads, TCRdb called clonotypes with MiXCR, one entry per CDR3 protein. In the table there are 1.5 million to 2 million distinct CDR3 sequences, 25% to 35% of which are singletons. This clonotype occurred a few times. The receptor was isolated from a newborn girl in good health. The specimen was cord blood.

CDR3: CASGLTGYNNEQYF. The DNA for the CDR3 is TGTGCCAGCGGTTTGACAGGGTATAACAACGAGCAGTACTTC. The chain couples TRBV21-1 to TRBJ2-7; the table's D gene call, TRBD1, was not cross checked with the DNA. TRBV21-1 is classified as a pseudogene. The CDR3 is 14 residues long.